The 19 T cell receptor beta chains presented below share a single source sample, sequenced in a study of blood T cell repertoires in COVID-19. Measured with immunoSEQ multiplex PCR; TCRdb has only the in-frame clones, and not every one. This table has 100,000 to 150,000 clones, around 86% appearing once. Input material: peripheral blood. The receptor source for this set is a man in his 60s with acute or convalescent COVID-19.

This chain links TRBV7-8 with TRBJ1-2; TRBD1 matches at 9 bases. The CDR3 totals 17 residues. The ends lost 5 bases at V and 6 bases at J; junction bases unmatched: 16. Germline loops: CDR1 SGHVS, CDR2 FQNEAQ. The CDR3, as DNA: TGTGCCAGCAGCACGATACGTTGGGACAGGGTATTTGATGGCTACACCTTC. Protein product: CASSTIRWDRVFDGYTF.

This clone was counted between two and nine times. This chain joins TRBV5-1 and TRBJ2-7; 12 bases align to TRBD1. This CDR3 region has 14 residues. V was clipped by 4 bases and J by 7 bases; unmatched bases: 6. Germline-derived CDR1 and CDR2 are SGHRS and YFSETQ. The CDR3, as DNA: TGCGCCAGCAGCCGCGGGACAGGGGGCTTGGAGCAGTACTTC. It codes for CASSRGTGGLEQYF.

This chain joins TRBV6-1 and TRBJ1-2, with 10 bases identical to TRBD1. This CDR3 comprises 19 residues. V trimming: 4 bases; J trimming: 3 bases; junction bases outside the gene matches: 17. From germline, CDR1 is MNHNS and CDR2 SASEGT. For the CDR3, the DNA is TGTGCCAGCAGTGCGGGGACAGGGGCGCTGGGTCGGAGAGACTATGGCTACACCTTC. Translating it yields CASSAGTGALGRRDYGYTF.

The chain employs TRBV5-4 and TRBJ2-7; TRBD2 agrees at 8 bases. Trimming removed 3 bases from V and 3 bases from J; junction bases left unmatched: 2. This CDR3 contains 13 residues. Germline CDR1 reads SGHNT; CDR2 reads YYREEE (reference sequence). The CDR3 bases are TGTGCCAGCAGCTCTGGGACTAGCTACGAGCAGTACTTC. Encoded protein: CASSSGTSYEQYF. Full variable domain (missing parts from reference TRBV5-4 and TRBJ2-7): ETGVTQSPTHLIKTRGQQVTLRCSSQSGHNTVSWYQQALGQGPQFIFQYYREEENGRGNFPPRFSGLQFPNYSSELNVNALELDDSALYLCASSSGTSYEQYFGPGTRLTVT.

The chain links TRBV7-3 to TRBJ2-5, with D possibly TRBD2 on 6 matching bases. The ends were cut back, 1 base at V and 5 bases at J, with 23 bases in the middle. Germline-derived CDR1 and CDR2 are SGHTA and FQGTGA. This CDR3 is built from 18 residues. The CDR3 bases are TGTGCCAGCAGCTTAATGGGCGCCCTTACCGAGGGAGGCGAGACCCAGTACTTC. Amino acid sequence: CASSLMGALTEGGETQYF.

J is TRBJ2-2 and V is TRBV3-1 (or the pseudogene TRBV3-2); no clear D gene. Germline loops: CDR1 LGHDT, CDR2 YNNKEL (reference sequence). Trimming stripped 4 bases from V and 6 bases from J, with 12 bases between. CDR3 size: 14 residues. The CDR3 loop is CASSLRIESGELFF. The DNA for the CDR3 is TGTGCCAGCAGCCTGAGGATAGAGTCCGGGGAGCTGTTTTTT.

This clone showed up just a few times. The rearrangement links TRBV25-1 to TRBJ2-2; 9 nucleotides line up with TRBD2. This CDR3 contains 15 residues. With V trimmed by 5 bases and J by 7 bases, 8 bases remained unmatched. Germline CDR1 and CDR2: MGHDK and SYGVNS. CDR3 nucleotide sequence: TGTGCCAGCAGTAGAGCGGGAGGTTGGAGCGGGGAGCTGTTTTTT. It translates to CASSRAGGWSGELFF.

This clone was seen more than once but under ten times. The chain combines TRBV19 with TRBJ1-1; 7 bases agree with TRBD1. The V gene end was trimmed by 5 bases and the J gene end by 3 bases; junction bases not matched to a gene: 0. This CDR3 region has 12 residues. Germline V gene lookup returns CDR1 LNHDA and CDR2 SQIVND (reference sequence). The DNA for the CDR3 is TGTGCCAGTAGTGACAGGGACACTGAAGCTTTCTTT. Its protein is CASSDRDTEAFF.

This chain uses TRBV29-1 with TRBJ1-5; TRBD1 aligns across 7 bases. From germline, CDR1 is SQVTM and CDR2 ANQGSEA. The CDR3 is 14 amino acids. Trimming removed 4 bases from V and 6 bases from J; junction bases left unmatched: 9. DNA for the CDR3: TGCAGCGTTGGGCCTCAGGGGGGAGGTCAGCCCCAGCATTTT. Translation: CSVGPQGGGQPQHF.

V and J are TRBV9 and TRBJ1-2; TRBD1 matches 8 bases. CDR1 and CDR2 (germline): SGDLS, YYNGEE. J lost 5 bases, V lost 4 bases, and 7 bases had no gene match. CDR3 length equals 14 residues. The CDR3 DNA follows: TGTGCCAGCAGCTCAGGGGGCCGCGGGTATGGCTACACCTTC. Protein sequence: CASSSGGRGYGYTF.

The CDR3 sequence: CASSLGLAATGELFF. CDR3 bases: TGTGCCAGCAGCTTAGGGTTGGCGGCGACCGGGGAGCTGTTTTTT. This rearrangement joins TRBV11-2 to TRBJ2-2; D gene ambiguous. Trimming took off 1 base at V and 5 bases at J, with 11 bases between the two ends. The CDR3 has 15 amino acids. Germline assignment: CDR1 SGHAT and CDR2 FQNNGV.

The rearrangement joins TRBV6-1 to TRBJ2-7, with 9 bases identical to TRBD1. Germline CDR1 and CDR2: MNHNS and SASEGT. The CDR3 contains 18 residues. V lost 3 bases to trimming and J lost 3 bases; unmatched junction nucleotides: 15. CDR3 protein: CASSDSPVGTGFDYEQYF. CDR3 DNA sequence: TGTGCCAGCAGTGATTCCCCTGTGGGGACAGGGTTTGACTACGAGCAGTACTTC.

With regard to this clone: Other DNA sequences from this sample encode an identical CDR3 as well. The chain links TRBV5-1 to TRBJ1-1, with D possibly TRBD1 on 5 matching bases. Germline CDR1 SGHRS, CDR2 YFSETQ. The CDR3 contains 14 residues. The ends were cut back, 0 bases at V and 1 base at J, with 7 bases in the middle. The CDR3: CASSLDGGNTEAFF. The CDR3, as DNA: TGCGCCAGCAGCTTGGACGGGGGGAACACTGAAGCTTTCTTT.

V gene TRBV6-5 combines with J gene TRBJ1-4; no clear D gene. Germline CDR1 reads MNHEY; CDR2 reads SVGAGI. This CDR3 comprises 13 residues. CDR3 DNA: TGTTTAGCAGCAGTTAAATCTAATGAAAAACTGTTTTTT. Protein: CLAAVKSNEKLFF.

This clone was seen once. The chain uses TRBV24-1 and TRBJ2-7, with TRBD1 matching 8 bases. The junction had 7 bases not matched to a gene; V was cut back by 2 bases and J by 5 bases. CDR1 is KGHDR, CDR2 SFDVKD, per germline. The CDR3 totals 15 residues. The CDR3 spells CATSDSGQGPHEQYF. In DNA form, the CDR3 reads TGTGCCACCAGTGATTCCGGACAGGGTCCCCACGAGCAGTACTTC.

The chain recombines TRBV5-4 with TRBJ2-2; maybe TRBD1 (5 bases). This CDR3 is built from 17 residues. Trimming cost V 0 bases and J 3 bases, with 15 bases left between them. Per the germline V gene, CDR1 is SGHNT and CDR2 is YYREEE (reference sequence). CDR3 region: CASSLDQGGWHTGELFF. The CDR3 coding sequence is TGTGCCAGCAGCTTGGATCAGGGTGGGTGGCACACCGGGGAGCTGTTTTTT.

Concerning this clone: Other DNA sequences from this sample encode an identical CDR3 as well. The rearrangement links TRBV29-1 to TRBJ1-5; D perhaps matches TRBD1 (6 bases). Trimming took off 4 bases at V and 6 bases at J, with 10 bases between the two ends. The CDR3 has 12 amino acids. Germline V gene sequence: CDR1 SQVTM, CDR2 ANQGSEA. CDR3 coding DNA: TGCAGCGTTGGAGGCAGGGGTCAGCCCCAGCATTTT. Its translation: CSVGGRGQPQHF.

The genes are TRBV10-3 and TRBJ2-7; D unclear. Germline V CDR1 and CDR2: ENHRY, SYGVKD. The CDR3 sequence is 14 residues long. V was clipped by 4 bases and J by 4 bases, with 14 bases between them. CDR3 protein: CAISAGLSLYEQYF. The CDR3 DNA follows: TGTGCCATCAGTGCAGGTTTGAGTTTGTACGAGCAGTACTTC.

The V gene is TRBV2, the J gene TRBJ1-1; D perhaps matches TRBD1 (5 bases). The CDR3 length is 15 residues. From germline, CDR1 is SNHLY and CDR2 FYNNEI. Trimming removed 4 bases from V and 3 bases from J, with 15 bases in between. CDR3 nucleotide sequence: TGTGCCAGCAGTGGTGGGGGGGGATGGGACACTGAAGCTTTCTTT. This translates into CASSGGGGWDTEAFF.